Below are 28 T cell receptor beta chains sequenced from a single sample in a study of CD8 T cells in ankylosing spondylitis. Study-wide results and limits: Several highly homologous variants made up a TCR beta motif, and this motif appeared characteristic of ankylosing spondylitis blood.

TCRdb re-called the 5' RACE reads with MiXCR, one entry per CDR3 protein. The repertoire has some 85,000 distinct CDR3 sequences, about 8.1% of them found once; the top ten carry under 35%. Their target antigens are unknown. The sequencing input was blood, either unsorted or a sorted T cell fraction (not recorded which). The receptors come from a male donor with ankylosing spondylitis.

This clonotype was detected ten times or more. V usage is TRBV11-2 and J usage is TRBJ2-7, with D maybe TRBD1 (6 bases). Per germline, CDR1 SGHAT and CDR2 FQNNGV. Deletions cut 5 bases from V and 7 bases from J, with 12 bases between. The CDR3 is 12 residues long. For the CDR3, the DNA is TGTGCCAGCAGCGGTACAGGGTATGAGCAGTACTTC. Amino acids: CASSGTGYEQYF.

A few counts support this clonotype. The chain carries TRBV15 and TRBJ1-1; a possible D gene is TRBD1 (6 bases). The CDR3 loop spans 15 amino acids. V was cut by 1 base and J by 6 bases, with 15 bases left in between. Germline V lookup: CDR1 LNHNV, CDR2 YYDKDF (reference sequence). CDR3 sequence: CATSRGVGGRPEAFF. For the CDR3, the DNA is TGTGCCACCAGCAGAGGAGTGGGGGGGCGTCCTGAAGCTTTCTTT.

This clonotype was counted many times. This chain links TRBV10-3 with TRBJ2-7; TRBD2 might be the D (6 bases). This CDR3 has 13 amino acids. Trimming removed 4 bases at V and 3 bases at J, with 10 bases between. The germline CDR1 and CDR2 sequences are ENHRY and SYGVKD. This chain's CDR3 is CAISAGGIYEQYF. CDR3 nucleotides: TGTGCCATCAGTGCCGGCGGGATCTACGAGCAGTACTTC.

This chain uses TRBV27 with TRBJ2-5; D possibly corresponds to TRBD2 (6 bases). The CDR3 totals 14 residues. Trimming cost V 2 bases and J 1 base, with 8 bases left between them. Germline values: CDR1 MNHEY, CDR2 SMNVEV (reference sequence). This CDR3 reads CASSLAGPQETQYF. CDR3 in DNA: TGTGCCAGCAGTTTAGCGGGGCCCCAAGAGACCCAGTACTTC.

This clonotype showed up many times. The chain links TRBV7-9 to TRBJ2-3, with 7 bases fitting TRBD2. CDR3 size: 17 residues. V lost 0 bases and J lost 0; bases outside the gene matches: 6. Per the germline V gene, CDR1 is SEHNR and CDR2 is FQNEAQ (reference sequence). The CDR3 sequence: CASSLALRETSTDTQYF. The CDR3 DNA reads TGTGCCAGCAGCTTAGCGTTGCGGGAGACTAGCACAGATACGCAGTATTTT.

The chain couples TRBV27 to TRBJ2-7, with D possibly TRBD1 on 5 matching bases. V dropped 6 bases and J dropped 3 bases, with 12 bases sitting between them. Per germline, CDR1 MNHEY and CDR2 SMNVEV (reference sequence). The CDR3 runs to 13 residues. The CDR3: CASRPTGNYEQYV. The CDR3 DNA follows: TGTGCCAGCAGGCCAACAGGAAACTACGAGCAGTACGTC.

This clonotype has at least ten counts. This chain joins TRBV29-1 and TRBJ2-1, with D hard to call. V lost 4 bases to trimming and J lost 6 bases, with 10 bases between them. Germline V gene sequence: CDR1 SQVTM, CDR2 ANQGSEA. This CDR3 region has 12 residues. In DNA form, the CDR3 reads TGCAGCGTTGGGGGTCCTCTCAATGAGCAGTTCTTC. It specifies CSVGGPLNEQFF.

This clonotype was observed a few times. The chain couples TRBV12-3 or TRBV12-4 to TRBJ2-6; the D is unclear. This CDR3 region has 12 residues. The germline V and J ends were trimmed by 10 bases and 4 bases, with 8 bases remaining between them. The CDR3 here is CAILGGANVLTF. CDR3 bases: TGTGCCATCCTAGGCGGGGCCAACGTCCTGACTTTC.

This clonotype was observed many times. This rearrangement joins TRBV24-1 to TRBJ2-2; D call uncertain. Germline V gene sequence: CDR1 KGHDR, CDR2 SFDVKD. The CDR3 runs to 15 residues. Deletions cut 0 bases from V and 3 bases from J, with 7 bases between. CDR3 region: CATSDLRADTGELFF. CDR3 sequence (DNA): TGTGCCACCAGTGATTTGAGGGCCGACACCGGGGAGCTGTTTTTT.

This clonotype has a count of ten or more. The genes are TRBV15 and TRBJ1-6; no definite D call. Trimming took off 0 bases at V and 8 bases at J, with 11 bases between the two ends. This CDR3 has 15 residues. Germline assignment: CDR1 LNHNV and CDR2 YYDKDF (reference sequence). The CDR3 sequence is CATSRDRGRYSPLHF. The CDR3 region has the DNA TGTGCCACCAGCAGAGATCGCGGCCGATATTCACCCCTCCACTTT.

Relative to its sample, this clonotype is medium-sized. The chain employs TRBV7-8 and TRBJ1-4, with TRBD1 as a possible D gene (5 bases). V shed 2 bases and J shed 6 bases, with 16 bases lying between them. Looked up from germline, CDR1 is SGHVS and CDR2 is FQNEAQ. The CDR3 has 16 residues. The DNA for the CDR3 is TGTGCCAGCAGCTTAATTAGCAGGGAAGCGGATGAAAAACTGTTTTTT. It yields the protein CASSLISREADEKLFF.

This sequence joins TRBV12-3 or TRBV12-4 and TRBJ1-5, with 7 bases identical to TRBD1. The CDR3 runs to 17 residues. V trimming: 6 bases; J trimming: 4 bases; junction bases outside the gene matches: 15. CDR3 coding DNA: TGTGCCAGCAGCATCGACAGGGAAGGCTTGGAAAATCAGCCCCAGCATTTT. Translating it yields CASSIDREGLENQPQHF.

The chain has TRBV27 and TRBJ2-1; 9 bases fit TRBD2. J gave up 4 bases and V 7 bases, and 11 bases lay outside the gene matches. The CDR3 consists of 16 residues. Germline V CDR1 and CDR2: MNHEY, SMNVEV (reference sequence). The CDR3 sequence: CASTLAGTLPYNEQFF. The CDR3 region has the DNA TGTGCCAGCACTCTAGCGGGAACCCTCCCTTACAATGAGCAGTTCTTC.

This rearrangement joins TRBV9 to TRBJ1-5; possible D gene TRBD1, 6 bases. The CDR3 runs to 15 residues. Germline V gene data show CDR1 as SGDLS and CDR2 as YYNGEE. V was shortened by 0 bases and J by 7 bases, with 14 bases between the two germline ends. The CDR3: CASSVGRGRGQPQHF. Written as DNA, the CDR3 is TGTGCCAGCAGCGTAGGTCGGGGGCGAGGACAGCCCCAGCATTTT.

The CDR3 sequence is CASSQDTAADYGYTF. CDR3 coding DNA: TGTGCCAGCAGCCAAGATACCGCTGCAGACTATGGCTACACCTTC. The chain carries TRBV3-1 and TRBJ1-2; D is unclear. V was trimmed by 0 bases and J by 3 bases, leaving 11 bases between them. This CDR3 region has 15 residues. From germline, CDR1 is LGHDT and CDR2 YNNKEL (reference sequence).

This clonotype has only one observation. The chain uses TRBV12-3 or TRBV12-4 and TRBJ1-1; 8 bases agree with TRBD1. This CDR3 comprises 13 residues. Germline trimming cut 6 bases from V and 4 bases from J; bases unmatched to any gene: 4. The CDR3 DNA sequence: TGTGCCAGCAGGCGGACAGGGTTCACTGAAGCTTTCTTT. Amino acid sequence: CASRRTGFTEAFF.

This clonotype was seen a few times. The chain employs TRBV12-3 or TRBV12-4 and TRBJ1-6, with D uncertain. The V end was cut by 1 base, the J end by 7 bases, with 11 bases between. This CDR3 has 15 residues. CDR3 coding DNA: TGTGCCAGCAGTTTAGGGGCTCTCATGAATTCACCCCTCCACTTT. As protein: CASSLGALMNSPLHF.

This clonotype was detected many times. The chain recombines TRBV12-3 or TRBV12-4 with TRBJ2-7; D is perhaps TRBD2 (5 bases). CDR3 length equals 15 residues. The V end lost 4 bases, the J end lost 5 bases, and 18 bases lay between the germline ends. CDR3 sequence (DNA): TGTGCCAGCAGTTGGGGAGACGGCGTGTGGGACGAGCAGTACTTC. Amino acids: CASSWGDGVWDEQYF.

The sample holds a few counts of this clonotype. The gene calls are TRBV30 and TRBJ2-7; 8 nucleotides agree with TRBD1. Trimming removed 5 bases from V and 0 bases from J; junction bases left unmatched: 6. The CDR3 runs to 14 residues. Per the germline V gene, CDR1 is GTSNPN and CDR2 is SVGIG (reference sequence). CDR3 protein: CAWAWTGSSYEQYF. The DNA for the CDR3 is TGTGCCTGGGCTTGGACAGGGAGCTCCTACGAGCAGTACTTC.

V usage is TRBV12-5 and J usage is TRBJ1-2; D call uncertain. V gave up 4 bases and J gave up 5 bases, with 8 bases separating them. The CDR3 spans 12 residues. Germline V gene sequence: CDR1 LGHNT, CDR2 FRNRAP. The CDR3 DNA is TGTGCTAGTGGTTCGAACCTTTATGGCTACACCTTC. Its protein product is CASGSNLYGYTF.

The chain employs TRBV29-1 and TRBJ2-5; D is perhaps TRBD1 (6 bases). With 7 bases removed from V and 3 bases from J, the gap between germline ends came to 15 bases. Germline V gene sequence: CDR1 SQVTM, CDR2 ANQGSEA. The CDR3 loop spans 13 amino acids. The CDR3 here is CSGIQGWEETQYF. CDR3 DNA: TGCAGCGGGATACAGGGTTGGGAAGAGACCCAGTACTTC.

This clonotype was recorded a few times. The gene calls are TRBV9 and TRBJ2-1, with 10 bases aligning to TRBD2. The CDR3 spans 15 residues. V was clipped by 4 bases and J by 4 bases; unmatched bases: 5. From germline, CDR1 is SGDLS and CDR2 YYNGEE. The CDR3 coding sequence is TGTGCCAGCAGCCCAAGGACTAGCGGTTACAATGAGCAGTTCTTC. Translating gives CASSPRTSGYNEQFF.

The chain recombines TRBV24-1 with TRBJ1-2; 8 bases map to TRBD1. CDR1 and CDR2 from the germline V gene are KGHDR and SFDVKD. This CDR3 comprises 15 residues. The V segment lost 7 bases and the J segment 3 bases; nucleotides outside the gene matches: 9. DNA for the CDR3: TGTGCCACCAGCCCCGGACAGGGAGTGGACTATGGCTACACCTTC. It specifies CATSPGQGVDYGYTF.

The chain joins TRBV12-3 or TRBV12-4 to TRBJ1-5, with D perhaps matching TRBD1 (5 bases). This CDR3 is 15 amino acids long. Between the trimmed V and J ends, which lost 5 bases and 2 bases, there was a span of 13 bases. CDR3: CASSLGGGGNQPQHF. CDR3 coding DNA: TGTGCCAGCAGTCTCGGGGGGGGAGGCAATCAGCCCCAGCATTTT.

This clonotype has only a few counts. The J gene is TRBJ1-5, the V gene TRBV6-1; the D gene is possibly TRBD1 (5 bases). CDR1 MNHNS and CDR2 SASEGT come from the germline V gene. Trimming took 8 bases from V and 4 from J, leaving 21 bases between them. The CDR3 consists of 16 residues. This CDR3 is CASSPLSGGGNQPQHF. The CDR3 bases are TGTGCCAGCTCCCCCCTGTCAGGTGGGGGGAATCAGCCCCAGCATTTT.

This clonotype showed up just a few times. The chain joins TRBV7-9 to TRBJ1-1; D not certain. CDR3 length: 13 amino acids. Germline loops: CDR1 SEHNR, CDR2 FQNEAQ (reference sequence). Trimming shortened V by 5 bases and J by 1 base, and 8 bases separated the two germline ends. The CDR3 loop is CASSPPWNTEAFF. The CDR3 DNA sequence: TGTGCCAGCAGCCCCCCCTGGAACACTGAAGCTTTCTTT.

As regards this clonotype: A read error is possible here, since a much larger clone lies one base away. The chain carries TRBV15 and TRBJ2-3; weak D call: TRBD2 (6 bases). The CDR3 runs to 16 residues. CDR1 is LNHNV and CDR2 is YYDKDF in the germline V gene (reference sequence). CDR3 DNA: TGTGCCACCAGTGCTACCCCTAGCGCCCGTCAAGATACGCGGTATTTT. It translates to CATSATPSARQDTRYF.

This clonotype was seen ten or more times. The genes are TRBV12-3 or TRBV12-4 and TRBJ2-7; D not resolved. Trimming took off 3 bases at V and 7 bases at J, with 7 bases between the two ends. CDR3 length equals 11 residues. CDR3: CASSFSQEQYF. CDR3 nucleotide sequence: TGTGCCAGCAGTTTCTCGCAAGAGCAGTACTTC.